A selection of T cell receptor beta chains follows, all from one sample in a study of T-cell memory formation after mild COVID-19. TCRdb redid the calling of the 5' RACE reads with MiXCR, one entry per CDR3 protein. The table has some 320,000 distinct CDR3 sequences, about a sixth seen once. The sequencing sample was made of PBMCs or a T cell subset sorted from them (not recorded which). Receptors originate from a man younger than 35 who had mild COVID-19 (a few samples of this study predate the infection). Cell type and time point are not known. The CDR3 runs from the conserved cysteine through the conserved F or W.

CDR3 protein: CASTPGTFTGELFF
V gene: TRBV12-3/TRBV12-4
CDR3 length: 14
J gene: TRBJ2-2

CDR3 protein: CASRTDTEAFF
V gene: TRBV6-6
CDR3 length: 11
J gene: TRBJ1-1

CDR3 protein: CASSLRGQRIQYF
V gene: TRBV12-3/TRBV12-4
CDR3 length: 13
J gene: TRBJ2-4

CDR3 protein: CSASRSSGGRTDTQYF
V gene: TRBV20-1
CDR3 length: 16
J gene: TRBJ2-3

CDR3 protein: CASSVEGRRDPTDTQYF
V gene: TRBV9
CDR3 length: 17
J gene: TRBJ2-3

CDR3 protein: CASSQEGVPSSGNTIYF
V gene: TRBV4-1
CDR3 length: 17
J gene: TRBJ1-3

CDR3 protein: CASSHSEDQPQHF
V gene: TRBV4-3
CDR3 length: 13
J gene: TRBJ1-5

CDR3 protein: CASSYDVGQPQHF
V gene: TRBV6-5
CDR3 length: 13
J gene: TRBJ1-5

CDR3 protein: CASSSGTRNYEQYF
V gene: TRBV7-6
CDR3 length: 14
J gene: TRBJ2-7

CDR3 protein: CASSPTPTGIKYF
V gene: TRBV3-1
CDR3 length: 13
J gene: TRBJ2-7

CDR3 protein: CASSPLRAASTDTQYF
V gene: TRBV18
CDR3 length: 16
J gene: TRBJ2-3

CDR3 protein: CASSIAWGSYNEQFF
V gene: TRBV4-1
CDR3 length: 15
J gene: TRBJ2-1

CDR3 protein: CASSQTGQGGETQYF
V gene: TRBV4-1
CDR3 length: 15
J gene: TRBJ2-5

CDR3 protein: CASSLEVGSPLHF
V gene: TRBV12-3/TRBV12-4
CDR3 length: 13
J gene: TRBJ1-6

CDR3 protein: CASSPGGSGNTIYF
V gene: TRBV12-3/TRBV12-4
CDR3 length: 14
J gene: TRBJ1-3

CDR3 protein: CASSQETLYEQYF
V gene: TRBV4-2
CDR3 length: 13
J gene: TRBJ2-7

CDR3 protein: CASSSTAGETQYF
V gene: TRBV18
CDR3 length: 13
J gene: TRBJ2-5

CDR3 protein: CASSFSGGSEQYF
V gene: TRBV5-1
CDR3 length: 13
J gene: TRBJ2-7

CDR3 protein: CASSGLEFGTGELFF
V gene: TRBV9
CDR3 length: 15
J gene: TRBJ2-2

CDR3 protein: CASSLGLAGSYEQYF
V gene: TRBV5-1
CDR3 length: 15
J gene: TRBJ2-7

CDR3 protein: CASGPGRETQYF
V gene: TRBV5-1
CDR3 length: 12
J gene: TRBJ2-5

CDR3 protein: CASSWGTERNQPQHF
V gene: TRBV5-1
CDR3 length: 15
J gene: TRBJ1-5

CDR3 protein: CSAYPGLGIRTQYF
V gene: TRBV20-1
CDR3 length: 14
J gene: TRBJ2-3

CDR3 protein: CASSEQYGPSLEQYF
V gene: TRBV2
CDR3 length: 15
J gene: TRBJ2-7

CDR3 protein: CASSYGGPEAFF
V gene: TRBV6-5
CDR3 length: 12
J gene: TRBJ1-1

CDR3 protein: CASSSLQGPNTEAFF
V gene: TRBV7-8
CDR3 length: 15
J gene: TRBJ1-1

CDR3 protein: CASSMMMGSNQPQHF
V gene: TRBV19
CDR3 length: 15
J gene: TRBJ1-5

CDR3 protein: CASSLLEGPQQETQYF
V gene: TRBV12-3/TRBV12-4
CDR3 length: 16
J gene: TRBJ2-5

CDR3 protein: CASSLYRRETQYF
V gene: TRBV7-9
CDR3 length: 13
J gene: TRBJ2-5

CDR3 protein: CASSLTAGAGDGYTF
V gene: TRBV7-3
CDR3 length: 15
J gene: TRBJ1-2

CDR3 protein: CASSMSPGYNEQFF
V gene: TRBV11-2
CDR3 length: 14
J gene: TRBJ2-1

CDR3 protein: CSVVAGVGDIQYF
V gene: TRBV29-1
CDR3 length: 13
J gene: TRBJ2-4

CDR3 protein: CAISAAGSYEQYF
V gene: TRBV10-3
CDR3 length: 13
J gene: TRBJ2-7

CDR3 protein: CASSFLQTGGGTEAFF
V gene: TRBV7-8
CDR3 length: 16
J gene: TRBJ1-1

CDR3 protein: CASSPDRLGEAFF
V gene: TRBV28
CDR3 length: 13
J gene: TRBJ1-1

CDR3 protein: CASSDRGTGGPDTQYF
V gene: TRBV21-1
CDR3 length: 16
J gene: TRBJ2-3

CDR3 protein: CASSLRSGGSTGELFF
V gene: TRBV28
CDR3 length: 16
J gene: TRBJ2-2

CDR3 protein: CASRGFSETQYF
V gene: TRBV25-1
CDR3 length: 12
J gene: TRBJ2-5

CDR3 protein: CASSYSGDDSPLHF
V gene: TRBV6-5
CDR3 length: 14
J gene: TRBJ1-6

CDR3 protein: CASSLPPGNEKLFF
V gene: TRBV5-1
CDR3 length: 14
J gene: TRBJ1-4

CDR3 protein: CASSLVILQGRDGYTF
V gene: TRBV5-4
CDR3 length: 16
J gene: TRBJ1-2

CDR3 protein: CASSFRYEQYF
V gene: TRBV12-3/TRBV12-4
CDR3 length: 11
J gene: TRBJ2-7

CDR3 protein: CASSQTSWADTQYF
V gene: TRBV27
CDR3 length: 14
J gene: TRBJ2-3

CDR3 protein: CASSTSGGLYGSTDTQYF
V gene: TRBV7-2
CDR3 length: 18
J gene: TRBJ2-3

CDR3 protein: CASRGFLRTEYEQYF
V gene: TRBV12-3/TRBV12-4
CDR3 length: 15
J gene: TRBJ2-7

CDR3 protein: CASSGDTEETQYF
V gene: TRBV12-3/TRBV12-4
CDR3 length: 13
J gene: TRBJ2-5

CDR3 protein: CASSLTGQGNTGELFF
V gene: TRBV7-3
CDR3 length: 16
J gene: TRBJ2-2

CDR3 protein: CSAMTSGESTDTQYF
V gene: TRBV29-1
CDR3 length: 15
J gene: TRBJ2-3

CDR3 protein: CASSLGDSGPYNEQFF
V gene: TRBV11-3
CDR3 length: 16
J gene: TRBJ2-1

CDR3 protein: CASSLLPGQSYGYTF
V gene: TRBV5-5
CDR3 length: 15
J gene: TRBJ1-2

CDR3 protein: CASRSTGSSYEQYF
V gene: TRBV6-6
CDR3 length: 14
J gene: TRBJ2-7

CDR3 protein: CSARDSSRGGTEAFF
V gene: TRBV20-1
CDR3 length: 15
J gene: TRBJ1-1

CDR3 protein: CSARGTWDTEAFF
V gene: TRBV20-1
CDR3 length: 13
J gene: TRBJ1-1

CDR3 protein: CASSQDPGADEQFF
V gene: TRBV4-2
CDR3 length: 14
J gene: TRBJ2-1

CDR3 protein: CASSQNSLGNTIYF
V gene: TRBV4-2
CDR3 length: 14
J gene: TRBJ1-3

CDR3 protein: CASSLVAVQETQYF
V gene: TRBV5-1
CDR3 length: 14
J gene: TRBJ2-5

CDR3 protein: CASSFIASAGELFF
V gene: TRBV5-1
CDR3 length: 14
J gene: TRBJ2-2

CDR3 protein: CASSLGGGHEQFF
V gene: TRBV11-3
CDR3 length: 13
J gene: TRBJ2-1

CDR3 protein: CSARDPMARRGTDTQYF
V gene: TRBV20-1
CDR3 length: 17
J gene: TRBJ2-3

CDR3 protein: CASSLHRGGKLQETQYF
V gene: TRBV7-8
CDR3 length: 17
J gene: TRBJ2-5